This T cell receptor beta chain emerged from a study of T-cell reconstitution after alpha-beta-depleted transplantation in children. General observations from the study: By about two months after transplant, alpha-beta T cells reportedly arose from several hundred graft clones that had expanded. Some patients showed high day-60 TCRbeta diversity, which derived from surviving recipient T cells and thymic progenitors. When one year had passed after transplant, most T-cell counts and diversity came from newly produced T cells.

Preparation of the TCRbeta library was carried out with unique molecular identifiers. TCRdb independently ran MiXCR on the PCR reads; one entry per CDR3 protein. The sample contains about 830,000 distinct CDR3 sequences, less than 20% of which appear only once. Trimming at V came to 3 bases and at J to 11 bases, leaving 10 bases not matched to a gene. The CDR3 contains 14 residues. Per the germline V gene, CDR1 is KGHSH and CDR2 is LQKENI. This clonotype was seen more than once but under ten times. Its antigen remains unknown. The chain couples TRBV18 to TRBJ1-1; 9 nucleotides line up with TRBD1. This specimen was PBMCs, mostly from graft donor cells, taken 360 days after TCRalphabeta/CD19-depleted stem cell transplant. The receptor was derived from a male patient younger than 18 who had a stem cell transplant for acute lymphoblastic leukemia, so the T cells may come from the graft donor. CDR3 in DNA: TGTGCCAGCTCACCGCCTTTACAGGGGGCGAAGGCTTTCTTT. Its translation: CASSPPLQGAKAFF. Full variable domain (missing parts from reference TRBV18 and TRBJ1-1): NAGVMQNPRHLVRRRGQEARLRCSPMKGHSHVYWYRQLPEEGLKFMVYLQKENIIDESGMPKERFSAEFPKEGPSILRIQQVVRGDSAAYFCASSPPLQGAKAFFGQGTRLTVV.